The 21 T cell receptor beta chains below come from one sample, sequenced in a study of shared clonotypes between healthy human individuals. Here immunoSEQ multiplex PCR was the method, and the copy in TCRdb shows in-frame clones only, minus some. The sample has nearly 1,000,000 clones; 60% to 85% are singletons. The sample comprised memory CD4+ T cells sorted from blood. Stated subset: CD45RA-negative fraction. The receptors come from a man between 18 and 35 years old in good health.

V is TRBV5-1 and J is TRBJ2-2, with a weak D call TRBD2 (5 bases). The CDR3 covers 15 residues. Germline V CDR1 and CDR2: SGHRS, YFSETQ. V lost 0 bases and J lost 4, with 10 bases in between. CDR3 sequence (DNA): TGCGCCAGCAGCTTGGTATTAGGGAGCACCGGGGAGCTGTTTTTT. Protein sequence: CASSLVLGSTGELFF.

The V gene is TRBV19, the J gene TRBJ1-3, with D unclear. CDR3 length equals 15 residues. The V end lost 1 base, the J end lost 0 bases, and 7 bases lay between the germline ends. The V gene's germline CDR1 is LNHDA and CDR2 SQIVND (reference sequence). The CDR3 nucleotides read TGTGCCAGTAGTATAGGAAGCAGCTCTGGAAACACCATATATTTT. Protein product: CASSIGSSSGNTIYF.

This clone is a singleton in its sample. V and J are TRBV7-8 and TRBJ2-6; unclear D gene. V lost 4 bases and J 0 bases, leaving 4 bases between the germline ends. The CDR3 sequence is 14 residues long. In germline, CDR1 is SGHVS, CDR2 FQNEAQ. The CDR3 bases are TGTGCCAGCAGCTGGGGCTCTGGGGCCAACGTCCTGACTTTC. It translates to CASSWGSGANVLTF.

This clone was recorded a few times. The chain recombines TRBV29-1 with TRBJ2-7, with 7 positions matching TRBD2. J was trimmed by 2 bases and V by 6 bases; bases with no gene match: 10. From germline, CDR1 is SQVTM and CDR2 ANQGSEA. This CDR3 contains 14 residues. This chain's CDR3 is CSVRPGGGAYEQYF. CDR3 DNA: TGCAGCGTGAGGCCCGGCGGGGGAGCCTACGAGCAGTACTTC.

This sequence joins TRBV19 and TRBJ2-7; possible D gene TRBD1, 6 bases. Deletions cut 6 bases from V and 7 bases from J, with 19 bases between. This CDR3 spans 14 amino acids. Germline V CDR1 and CDR2: LNHDA, SQIVND (reference sequence). CDR3 protein: CASSHVQGREEQYF. The CDR3 DNA follows: TGTGCCAGTAGCCACGTCCAGGGGCGCGAGGAGCAGTACTTC. Looking up the rest from reference TRBV19 and TRBJ2-7 gives the full variable domain: DGGITQSPKYLFRKEGQNVTLSCEQNLNHDAMYWYRQDPGQGLRLIYYSQIVNDFQKGDIAEGYSVSREKKESFPLTVTSAQKNPTAFYLCASSHVQGREEQYFGPGTRLTVT.

The table lists this clone with a few counts. The chain has TRBV19 and TRBJ1-2, with 8 bases fitting TRBD1. V shed 3 bases, J shed 7 bases, and the junction held 10 bases outside the gene matches. This CDR3 is built from 15 residues. The germline gives CDR1 LNHDA, CDR2 SQIVND (reference sequence). CDR3 in DNA: TGTGCCAGTAGTATTAAGGGCGCAGGGGGCCCTGGCTACACCTTC. It is translated as CASSIKGAGGPGYTF. The whole variable domain, remainder taken from reference TRBV19 and TRBJ1-2, is DGGITQSPKYLFRKEGQNVTLSCEQNLNHDAMYWYRQDPGQGLRLIYYSQIVNDFQKGDIAEGYSVSREKKESFPLTVTSAQKNPTAFYLCASSIKGAGGPGYTFGSGTRLTVV.

The V gene is TRBV30, the J gene TRBJ2-2; TRBD2 is a possible D gene (6 bases). Germline loops: CDR1 GTSNPN, CDR2 SVGIG (reference sequence). V was pared by 4 bases and J by 1 base, with 10 bases between. CDR3 length: 14 amino acids. CDR3 in DNA: TGTGCCTGGATGTTCGGGGGGAACACCGGGGAGCTGTTTTTT. Protein product: CAWMFGGNTGELFF. Full variable domain (rest looked up from reference TRBV30 and TRBJ2-2): SQTIHQWPATLVQPVGSPLSLECTVEGTSNPNLYWYRQAAGRGLQLLFYSVGIGQISSEVPQNLSASRPQDRQFILSSKKLLLSDSGFYLCAWMFGGNTGELFFGEGSRLTVL.

J is TRBJ2-7 and V is TRBV28, with D perhaps matching TRBD1 (5 bases). The ends were cut back, 7 bases at V and 4 bases at J, with 17 bases in the middle. This CDR3 has 14 residues. Germline loops: CDR1 MDHEN, CDR2 SYDVKM. In DNA form, the CDR3 reads TGTGCCAGCACCTTAGGAACAGGTCGATACGAGCAGTACTTC. Its translation is CASTLGTGRYEQYF.

Points on this clone: The sample carries other DNA sequences with the same CDR3. This chain joins TRBV19 and TRBJ1-5; 7 bases are shared with TRBD1. Germline V lookup: CDR1 LNHDA, CDR2 SQIVND (reference sequence). V shed 5 bases and J 3 bases; nucleotides not matched to a gene: 1. CDR3 length: 13 amino acids. CDR3 protein: CASSDRANQPQHF. The CDR3 DNA sequence: TGTGCCAGTAGTGACAGGGCCAATCAGCCCCAGCATTTT.

This clone showed up just once. This chain links TRBV6-6 with TRBJ2-7; the match to TRBD1 covers 8 bases. Unmatched junction bases numbered 11, after V lost 7 bases and J lost 3 bases. This CDR3 region has 15 residues. Per germline, CDR1 MNHNY and CDR2 SVGAGI (reference sequence). The CDR3 reads CASIWGGDRIYEQYF. CDR3 nucleotide sequence: TGTGCCAGCATATGGGGTGGGGACAGGATCTACGAGCAGTACTTC.

The V call is TRBV10-1, the J call TRBJ1-4, with 11 bases that match TRBD1. The CDR3 has 17 amino acids. After removal of 6 bases from V and 4 bases from J, the junction contained 10 bases not matched to a gene. Germline V gives CDR1 WNHNN, CDR2 SYGVQD (reference sequence). The chain's CDR3 is CASRPALDRGLNEKLFF. The CDR3 DNA follows: TGCGCCAGCAGACCCGCCCTGGACAGGGGGCTTAATGAAAAACTGTTTTTT.

The V gene is TRBV18, the J gene TRBJ2-2, with 10 positions matching TRBD1. V lost 2 bases and J lost 4; bases outside the gene matches: 1. CDR1 and CDR2 from the germline V gene are KGHSH and LQKENI. This CDR3 has 15 residues. The CDR3 region is CASSPWTGGTGELFF. In nucleotides, the CDR3 is TGTGCCAGCTCACCATGGACAGGGGGCACCGGGGAGCTGTTTTTT. Full variable domain (rest looked up from reference TRBV18 and TRBJ2-2): NAGVMQNPRHLVRRRGQEARLRCSPMKGHSHVYWYRQLPEEGLKFMVYLQKENIIDESGMPKERFSAEFPKEGPSILRIQQVVRGDSAAYFCASSPWTGGTGELFFGEGSRLTVL.

The chain links TRBV18 to TRBJ1-5; possibly TRBD1 for D (5 bases). CDR3 length equals 13 residues. Deletions cut 2 bases from V and 6 bases from J, with 8 bases between. Per the germline V gene, CDR1 is KGHSH and CDR2 is LQKENI. CDR3 DNA sequence: TGTGCCAGCTCACCAGGGGCGGTTCAGCCCCAGCATTTT. Translated, it gives CASSPGAVQPQHF. Supplemented by reference TRBV18 and TRBJ1-5, the full variable domain reads NAGVMQNPRHLVRRRGQEARLRCSPMKGHSHVYWYRQLPEEGLKFMVYLQKENIIDESGMPKERFSAEFPKEGPSILRIQQVVRGDSAAYFCASSPGAVQPQHFGDGTRLSIL.

This clone was recorded a few times. The gene calls are TRBV6-1 and TRBJ1-1, with TRBD1 identical over 8 bases. Unmatched junction bases numbered 7, after V lost 7 bases and J lost 3 bases. CDR1 is MNHNS and CDR2 is SASEGT in the germline V gene. CDR3 length: 14 residues. The CDR3 is CASTMDRADTEAFF. The DNA of the CDR3 is TGTGCCAGCACTATGGACAGGGCGGACACTGAAGCTTTCTTT.

J is TRBJ2-1 and V is TRBV5-1; TRBD1 matches at 7 bases. Germline CDR1 SGHRS, CDR2 YFSETQ. CDR3 length: 14 amino acids. V gave up 2 bases and J gave up 6 bases; unmatched junction bases: 5. The CDR3 coding sequence is TGCGCCAGCAGCTTACAGGGGCCGTCCAATGAGCAGTTCTTC. It translates to CASSLQGPSNEQFF.

The chain joins TRBV6-1 to TRBJ2-1, with D perhaps TRBD2 (5 bases). Germline V lookup: CDR1 MNHNS, CDR2 SASEGT. Trimming left V 8 bases short and J 6 bases short, with 17 bases between. The CDR3 is made up of 14 amino acids. The CDR3 bases are TGTGCCAGCTGGGCCCAACGGGCGGGCAATGAGCAGTTCTTC. This codes for CASWAQRAGNEQFF.

The rearrangement uses TRBV5-4 and TRBJ1-2, with 7 bases aligning to TRBD1. CDR1 SGHNT and CDR2 YYREEE come from the germline V gene (reference sequence). V was clipped by 3 bases and J by 2 bases; unmatched bases: 4. The CDR3 extends over 14 amino acids. In nucleotides, the CDR3 is TGTGCCAGCAGCTCTGCGGGACAGAACTATGGCTACACCTTC. The encoded protein is CASSSAGQNYGYTF.

The chain uses TRBV11-3 and TRBJ2-5; TRBD2 matches 8 bases. CDR1 and CDR2 from the germline V gene are SGHNT and YENEEA. The length of the CDR3 is 17 residues. Germline trimming cut 0 bases from V and 5 bases from J; bases unmatched to any gene: 11. DNA of the CDR3: TGTGCCAGCAGCTTAGATGGACTAGCAGGACGGGGGGAGACCCAGTACTTC. It specifies CASSLDGLAGRGETQYF.

On this clone: At the DNA level, this CDR3 is encoded by other sequences in the same sample as well. The rearrangement joins TRBV12-1 to TRBJ2-2; TRBD2, as called in the table, went unchecked against the DNA. TRBV12-1 represents a pseudogene. The CDR3 has 19 amino acids. Here the CDR3 DNA reads TGTGCCAGCAGCTTCACACCGCACGGAAGCCGCGCGAACACCGGGGAGCTGTTCTTT. Protein product: CASSFTPHGSRANTGELFF.

The chain combines TRBV28 with TRBJ2-2; 8 bases match TRBD2. The CDR3 contains 17 residues. The V gene's germline CDR1 is MDHEN and CDR2 SYDVKM. After removal of 1 base from V and 9 bases from J, the junction contained 13 bases not matched to a gene. The CDR3 spells CASSLLPSAGAQRELFF. For the CDR3, the DNA is TGTGCCAGCAGTTTATTACCCTCAGCGGGGGCCCAGCGGGAGCTGTTTTTT.

This clone was seen at least ten times. V is TRBV30 and J is TRBJ1-2; 11 nucleotides align to TRBD1. V lost 0 bases and J lost 7; bases outside the gene matches: 4. Per the germline V gene, CDR1 is GTSNPN and CDR2 is SVGIG (reference sequence). The CDR3 sequence is 14 residues long. As DNA, the CDR3 is TGTGCCTGGAGTGTAACGGACAGGGGGCTTGGCTACACCTTC. It codes for CAWSVTDRGLGYTF. Variable domain in full (rest from reference TRBV30 and TRBJ1-2): SQTIHQWPATLVQPVGSPLSLECTVEGTSNPNLYWYRQAAGRGLQLLFYSVGIGQISSEVPQNLSASRPQDRQFILSSKKLLLSDSGFYLCAWSVTDRGLGYTFGSGTRLTVV.